Only a few counts were recorded for the clone carrying this TCR beta chain. This sample was included in a study of blood T cell repertoires in COVID-19. Study-wide background: Whether acute or convalescent, the COVID-19 samples came from the United States, Italy and Spain. In each case, the material was cDNA or gDNA derived from T cells, B-cell-depleted T cells, or PBMCs.

The CDR3 runs to 16 residues. Germline CDR1 and CDR2: LGHDT and YNNKEL (reference sequence). V lost 4 bases and J lost 3; bases outside the gene matches: 7. Source study methods: Amplifying reference gene primers gave estimates of nucleated cell counts. Clones were read by immunoSEQ multiplex PCR, and TCRdb kept only the in-frame ones, dropping some. Clone size and the V and J calls come from that table; the DNA yielded D and trimming. The sample has some 130,000 clones, approximately 89% seen once. The sequence was collected from a human donor in a cohort sampled during active COVID-19. The specimen sequenced was peripheral blood. The rearrangement joins TRBV3-1 (or the pseudogene TRBV3-2) to TRBJ1-3; 9 nucleotides agree with TRBD1. CDR3: CASSPRRDRDGNTIYF. The CDR3 DNA reads as TGTGCCAGCAGCCCCAGAAGGGACAGGGATGGAAACACCATATATTTT.